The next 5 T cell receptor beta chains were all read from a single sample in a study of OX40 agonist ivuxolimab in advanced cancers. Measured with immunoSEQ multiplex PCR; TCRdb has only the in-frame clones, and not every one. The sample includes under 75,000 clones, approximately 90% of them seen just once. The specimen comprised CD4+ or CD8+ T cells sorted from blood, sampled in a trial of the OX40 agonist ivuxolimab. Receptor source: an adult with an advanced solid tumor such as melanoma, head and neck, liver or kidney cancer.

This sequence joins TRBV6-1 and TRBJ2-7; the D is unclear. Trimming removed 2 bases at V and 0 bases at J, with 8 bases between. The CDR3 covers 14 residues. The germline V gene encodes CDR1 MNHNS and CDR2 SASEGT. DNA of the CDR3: TGTGCCAGCAGTGAATCCGGGCACTCCTACGAGCAGTACTTC. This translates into CASSESGHSYEQYF.

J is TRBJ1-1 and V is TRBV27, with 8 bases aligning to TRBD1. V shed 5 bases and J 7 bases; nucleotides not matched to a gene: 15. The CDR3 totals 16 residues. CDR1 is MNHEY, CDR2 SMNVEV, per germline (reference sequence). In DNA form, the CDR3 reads TGTGCCAGCAGTGGACAGGGTGACTTGGTTCGGGGTGAAGCTTTCTTT. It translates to CASSGQGDLVRGEAFF.

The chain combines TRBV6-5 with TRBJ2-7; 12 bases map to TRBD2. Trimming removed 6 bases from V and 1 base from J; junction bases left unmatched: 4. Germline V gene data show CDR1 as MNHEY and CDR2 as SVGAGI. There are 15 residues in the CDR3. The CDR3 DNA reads TGTGCCAGCAGACCACTAGCGGGAGGTTCCTACGAGCAGTACTTC. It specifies CASRPLAGGSYEQYF.

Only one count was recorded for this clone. The DNA for the CDR3 is TGCGCCAGCAGCCTCCGGGCCCAAGGGGGGGGAGAGACCCAGTACTTC. Translated, it gives CASSLRAQGGGETQYF. The chain links TRBV5-1 to TRBJ2-5, with D maybe TRBD2 (7 bases). From germline, CDR1 is SGHRS and CDR2 YFSETQ. V was pared by 4 bases and J by 4 bases, with 20 bases between. There are 16 residues in the CDR3.

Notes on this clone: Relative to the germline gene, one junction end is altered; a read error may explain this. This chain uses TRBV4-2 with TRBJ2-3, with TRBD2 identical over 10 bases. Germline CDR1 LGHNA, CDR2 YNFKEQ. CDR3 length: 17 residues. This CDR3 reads CASRQEGAGGPADTQYF. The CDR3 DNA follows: TGTGCCAGCAGACAAGAGGGAGCGGGAGGGCCTGCAGATACGCAGTATTTT.